What follows describes a single T cell receptor (beta chain). What it binds is unknown. The data originate from a study of Ad26.COV2.S vaccination and SARS-CoV-2 variants. Broader study findings: There was a possibility that the TCR breadth and depth analyses underestimated total T cell responses.

Repertoires were generated with immunoSEQ multiplex PCR, while TCRdb's copy carries only in-frame clones and drops some. The table records about 420,000 clones, roughly 90% of them present only once. Treatment in this sample: roughly 19 received Ad26.COV2.S at low or high dose, single or two shots; a few received placebo; per-sample allocation not given. Sampling was done on day 63 after the first vaccine or placebo injection. Germline CDR1 SGHRS, CDR2 YFSETQ. This CDR3 has 15 residues. Trimming removed 1 base at V and 6 bases at J, with 16 bases between. J is TRBJ1-2 and V is TRBV5-1, with a tentative D call TRBD1 (6 bases). The source was peripheral blood, collected in a trial of Ad26.COV2.S vaccine versus placebo. The sequence derives from a person aged 18 to 59 who received the Ad26.COV2.S COVID-19 vaccine or a placebo. The CDR3 reads CASSLNSGGWDGYTF. DNA for the CDR3: TGCGCCAGCAGCTTGAATTCGGGGGGCTGGGATGGCTACACCTTC.